The clone carrying this TCR beta chain was seen a few times. Its antigen is unidentified. The PCR made use of 60 Vbeta and 13 Jbeta primers. TCRdb keeps only in-frame clones here, not all; method: immunoSEQ multiplex PCR. The sample records around 150,000 clones, about 75% being singletons. The data stem from a study of cytomegalovirus exposure and HLA in healthy donors. Whole-study results and caveats: TCR beta sequences numbering around 15,000 were associated with HLA alleles at 0.05 false discovery rate in a later analysis. TCR beta V segments were, for the most part, productive about 87% or about 30% of the time in an earlier analysis. Certain sequence variants were highly shared and formed a cluster, and this cluster was likely a sequencing artifact. The study put 150 to 200 TCR beta chains on its list as cytomegalovirus-associated.

CDR3 length: 16 residues. Trimming cost V 7 bases and J 1 base, with 16 bases left between them. From germline, CDR1 is SGHAT and CDR2 FQNNGV. This chain links TRBV11-2 with TRBJ2-2, with D possibly being TRBD1 (6 bases). The origin of this receptor is a man younger than 35 in good health and CMV-seropositive. The sequenced sample consisted of PBMCs. CDR3 in amino acids: CASNHGGQLNTGELFF. DNA of the CDR3: TGTGCCAGCAACCATGGGGGACAATTGAACACCGGGGAGCTGTTTTTT.